Given below is one TCR beta chain in context. Many counts were recorded for this clonotype. What this receptor recognizes is not known. Base qualities are not at hand, and no much larger clone is one base apart. This entry belongs to a study of regulatory T cells in long-lasting Graves disease (dated by TCRdb to the early 2020s). For the study in its entirety: In the newly diagnosed Graves' disease group, patients had been taking antithyroid drugs for less than 3 months. Persistent Graves' disease patients were compared with newly diagnosed Graves' disease patients by peripheral blood TCR sequencing and RNA sequencing. The study took place in China and was registered as a clinical trial. A total of around 35 samples underwent TCR sequencing, from around 13 patients with persistent Graves' disease and around 20 patients with newly diagnosed Graves' disease. Broader findings and caveats from the paper: The study examined only peripheral blood because the primary lesion, thyroid tissue, could not be accessed. The authors acknowledged the small sample size as a limitation that may reduce accuracy. Patients with persistent disease shared more public clonotypes (fewer than 3,000) than newly diagnosed patients did (more than 900). Lower TCR Shannon entropy and fewer highly expanded clones were observed in persistent Graves' disease patients than in newly diagnosed patients, which suggested clonal expansion. Sequencing and analysis were limited to the TCR beta chain. Preferential use of TRBV28, TRBJ1-2 and TRBJ2-5 was observed in persistent disease, whereas TRBV20-1 and TRBJ2-1 were favored in newly diagnosed disease.

For this chain, trimming is 1 base at the V end and 5 bases at the J end, and the number of junction bases without a gene match is 4. Including the terminal cysteine and phenylalanine, the CDR3 comprises 15 residues. The kept DNA is CDR3 alone, 45 bases in frame from the first base. The protocol used for the library was multiplex PCR. Sequencer: Illumina HiSeq 4000. TCR beta libraries were built with iRepertoire HTBI primers and Arm-PCR amplification of CDR3 regions. Before sequencing, the PCR products went through gel purification. The study's own analysis went as follows. Gene usage analysis of CDR3 amino acid clonotypes used the 55 to 65 TRBV and approximately 13 TRBJ segments found across samples. COPE and FqMerger were used to merge filtered high-quality paired reads into contigs. BLAST was used to align contigs to the IMGT TRBV, TRBD and TRBJ reference genes, and CDR3 was defined following IMGT. Any clonotype with a frequency above 0.1% was counted as a highly expanded clone. Repertoire diversity was measured by Shannon entropy, and V-J evenness by the Gini coefficient. A clonotype was considered public if more than one individual shared it. TCRdb reprocessed the public reads (quality trimming at Q25 with fastp, clone calling with MiXCR) and kept in-frame beta chains. For every CDR3 protein sequence, its rows merge into one entry that carries the most common genes and DNA. The V and J calls were determined by TCRdb, not by the authors. Here the sample has hundreds of thousands of distinct CDR3 sequences; around 17% occur a single time. The ten most abundant clones make up 15% to 20% of the sample.

Reading the label with the study, this specimen's time point is: newly diagnosed GD, antithyroid drugs for less than 3 months. For both TCR sequencing and RNA sequencing, RNA was extracted from PBMCs using TRIzol. Graves' disease was diagnosed according to American Thyroid Association guidelines. Recruitment of patients was carried out at an endocrinology department in Xi'an, China. Each patient gave approximately 9 milliliters of peripheral blood, collected in an EDTA anticoagulant tube. Ficoll Paque Plus density gradient separation was used to isolate PBMCs, and no further T cell sorting was performed. RNA quality was checked with an Agilent 2100 Bioanalyzer and agarose gel, and concentration with a NanoDrop 2000. These same records also appear under a second study, on T cells in Graves' hyperthyroidism and ophthalmopathy. Taken from the second paper: Stable Graves' hyperthyroidism was defined as no progression to ophthalmopathy during 18 months of follow-up. Hyperthyroidism patients were newly diagnosed, had a disease duration of under 2 months, and were aged 18 to 65 years. Patients with uncontrolled infections, other autoimmune diseases, pregnancy or lactation were excluded. Diagnoses were established on the basis of clinical symptoms, serum thyroxine and TRAb, thyroid ultrasound, and orbital computed tomography. For the first round of RT-PCR on the TCR CDR3, the HTBI primer set was used together with the Qiagen OneStep RT-PCR kit. Most expanded thyroid clonotypes (frequency above 0.001) were also detected in blood, a finding suggesting that blood repertoires may reflect thyroid immune responses. A model built on a 13 V-J signature distinguished ophthalmopathy from stable hyperthyroidism, reaching approximately 89% sensitivity and under 84% specificity in cross-validation and 80%/75% in testing. During validation, the model predicted progression to ophthalmopathy a median of about 6.5 months ahead of onset, with approximately 71% sensitivity and 72.22% specificity. TCR V-J signatures able to tell the groups apart were searched for in a discovery cohort of about a hundred patients, of whom over 40 had Graves' ophthalmopathy and around 58 had stable Graves' hyperthyroidism. An independent validation cohort of under 20 hyperthyroidism patients and approximately 17 patients who later progressed to ophthalmopathy tested prospective prediction of ophthalmopathy. The approximately 100 discovery patients were randomly split 7:3 into training and test sets. In addition, the study compared T-cell repertoires in thyroid tissue and in blood from about 6 Graves' hyperthyroidism patients. Following sampling, methimazole starting at 30 mg daily was given to hyperthyroidism patients, and high-dose intravenous methylprednisolone was given to ophthalmopathy patients. The libraries were constructed in a second round of multiplex PCR and then size-selected and purified. Sequencing of the libraries was done on an Illumina HiSeq2000 using paired-end 100 bp reads. Raw data were processed with SOAPnuke, discarding reads with adapters, uncalled bases, mean Phred below 15, or no exact constant-primer or identifier match. High-quality paired reads were merged with COPE v1.2.5, and unique nucleotide sequences were defined as clonotypes. Clonotypes were aligned to IMGT TRBV, TRBD and TRBJ reference segments using MiTCR v1.1. Analysis was restricted to V-J combinations with a frequency above 0.0001, which covered approximately 99% of repertoires. A TCS score was defined as the ratio of F50 (clonal expansion) to E x V (chaos), with BLOSUM62-based TCRdist applied between CDR3 peptides within each V-J. Welch's t-statistics and random forest reduced fewer than 550 V-J features to 13, which were used in a naive Bayes classifier (R e1071). No statistical method was used to fix the sample size in advance, and group allocation was not hidden from the investigators. TCR Vbeta CDR3 sequencing of 130 to 150 peripheral blood samples (fewer than 45 ophthalmopathy, 75 to 85 hyperthyroidism and some 17 progressor patients) is reported in the paper.

The V and J segments used are TRBV12-3 or TRBV12-4 and TRBJ2-5, with TRBD1 identical over 10 junction bases. The clonotype originates from a woman in her 30s with Graves disease. Donor details come from another sample of the same person, matched by shared clones. Sequencing used peripheral blood mononuclear cells (PBMCs), obtained at new diagnosis, from a patient treated with antithyroid drugs. The DNA reads TGTGCCAGCAGTTTAGGGACAGGGGGATTCGAGACCCAGTACTTC. This sequence encodes CASSLGTGGFETQYF.